The rows below give T cell receptor beta chains drawn from one sample of a study of control samples from healthy donors and cancer patients. Method: immunoSEQ multiplex PCR; TCRdb's copy keeps in-frame clones and lacks some. The sample consists of 70,000 to 85,000 clones, approximately 80% of them appearing once. The sample taken for sequencing was PBMCs. These receptors all stem from a man between 60 and 70 years old with head and neck cancer. CDR3s include the opening cysteine and the closing phenylalanine or tryptophan. Each record gives: clone size, CDR3 length, J gene, D gene, V gene, CDR3 DNA, CDR3 protein. D genes are given only for firm matches. The size entry is marked missing in some rows and otherwise reads once, few, many or a size class.

NA | 13 | TRBJ2-7 | TRBD2 | TRBV6-4 | TGTGCCAGCAGTTGGACTAGCGGGAGCGAGCAGTACTTC | CASSWTSGSEQYF
NA | 14 | TRBJ2-7 | TRBD2 | TRBV27 | TGTGCCAGCAGCTCGGGACTAGCGAAAGACGAGCAGTACTTC | CASSSGLAKDEQYF
once | 14 | TRBJ2-7 | NA | TRBV3-1/TRBV3-2 | TGTGCCAGCAGCCAAGGGGAAGGGACCGCCGAGCGGAACTTC | CASSQGEGTAERNF
NA | 13 | TRBJ2-1 | NA | TRBV7-2 | TGTGCCAGCAGCTCCCGAGACGGGAATGAGCAGTTCTTC | CASSSRDGNEQFF
NA | 16 | TRBJ2-6 | NA | TRBV29-1 | TGCAGCGTTGTGGGCCGACTTCATTCTGGGGCCAACGTCCTGACTTTC | CSVVGRLHSGANVLTF
NA | 12 | TRBJ2-1 | NA | TRBV7-9 | TGTGCCAGCAGCTTGAGGCTAGAAGAGCAGTTCTTC | CASSLRLEEQFF
NA | 12 | TRBJ2-7 | NA | TRBV5-1 | TGCGCCAGCAGCCGGAACCTCTACGAGCAGTACTTC | CASSRNLYEQYF
NA | 15 | TRBJ2-5 | NA | TRBV11-2 | TGTGCCAGCAAACTTAGTTGGGGGGTACGAGAGACCCAGTACTTC | CASKLSWGVRETQYF
NA | 17 | TRBJ1-3 | NA | TRBV7-9 | TGTGCCAGCAGCTTCGTACACATTTCGATCTCTGGAAACACCATATATTTT | CASSFVHISISGNTIYF
NA | 13 | TRBJ2-2 | NA | TRBV5-1 | TGCGCCAGCAGCTTCAGGGACACCGGGGAGCTGTTTTTT | CASSFRDTGELFF
NA | 15 | TRBJ2-7 | TRBD1 | TRBV4-1 | TGCGCCAGCAGCCTCGGACAGGCGAGCTCCTACGAGCAGTACTTC | CASSLGQASSYEQYF
NA | 15 | TRBJ1-2 | TRBD1 | TRBV6-5 | TGTGCCAGCAGTTCCCCGGGACAGGGAGACTATGGCTACACCTTC | CASSSPGQGDYGYTF
NA | 13 | TRBJ2-7 | NA | TRBV28 | TGTGCCAGCAGAGTCCCCCAGGGGTTAGAGCAGTACTTC | CASRVPQGLEQYF
NA | 12 | TRBJ1-1 | TRBD1 | TRBV7-2 | TGTGCCAGCAGAAGTGGGGGACAGAAAGCTTTCTTT | CASRSGGQKAFF
few | 16 | TRBJ1-2 | TRBD1 | TRBV12-5 | TGTGCTAGTGGTTTGCTCCAGGGACAGGCCAACTATGGCTACACCTTC | CASGLLQGQANYGYTF
NA | 19 | TRBJ2-6 | TRBD1 | TRBV19 | TGTGCCAGTAGGAGCCTCGGACAGGGGGCGTTCTCTGGGGCCAACGTCCTGACTTTC | CASRSLGQGAFSGANVLTF
NA | 16 | TRBJ2-3 | TRBD1 | TRBV19 | TGTGCCAGTAACCCAGGACAGGGGATTATTATGGATACGCAGTATTTT | CASNPGQGIIMDTQYF
NA | 16 | TRBJ1-3 | NA | TRBV29-1 | TGCAGCGTTGCTCGCACAACTTCTCACTCTGGAAACACCATATATTTT | CSVARTTSHSGNTIYF
NA | 15 | TRBJ2-7 | TRBD2 | TRBV27 | TGTGCCAGCAGTTGGGGACTAGCGGGAGCCTACGAGCAGTACTTC | CASSWGLAGAYEQYF
once | 15 | TRBJ2-7 | TRBD2 | TRBV5-1 | TGCGCCAGCAGCGCTCGCGGGACTAGCGCTGACGAGCAGTACTTC | CASSARGTSADEQYF
NA | 13 | TRBJ1-2 | TRBD1 | TRBV19 | TGTGCCAGTAGGGGACAGGGCTCCTATGGCTACACCTTC | CASRGQGSYGYTF
NA | 13 | TRBJ1-1 | NA | TRBV19 | TGTGCCAGTAGTAGTATCTCAATAAGGGAAGCTTTCTTT | CASSSISIREAFF
NA | 14 | TRBJ2-7 | NA | TRBV25-1 | TGTGCCAGCAGTGACCAGCTCAGCTCCTACGAGCAGTACTTC | CASSDQLSSYEQYF
NA | 13 | TRBJ1-5 | NA | TRBV12-3/TRBV12-4 | TGTGCCAGCAAAGGGGCGGGCAATCGGCCCCAGCATTTT | CASKGAGNRPQHF
NA | 14 | TRBJ1-2 | TRBD1 | TRBV27 | TGTGCCAGCAGCCCTACGACAGGGTCGGTAGGAGACACCTTC | CASSPTTGSVGDTF
NA | 13 | TRBJ2-7 | NA | TRBV5-1 | TGCGCCAGCAGCTTGGACACCCAGGGTGACCAGTACTTC | CASSLDTQGDQYF
NA | 16 | TRBJ2-1 | NA | TRBV23-1 | TGCGCCAGCAGTCCACCCCCGACTGGGTGTCACAATGAGCAGTTCTTC | CASSPPPTGCHNEQFF
NA | 14 | TRBJ2-7 | NA | TRBV5-1 | TGCGCCAGCAGCCCAGGGGCCCCAACCTACGAGCAGTACTTC | CASSPGAPTYEQYF
NA | 15 | TRBJ2-1 | TRBD1 | TRBV7-2 | TGTGCCAGCAGCCCGGGACAGGGTAACTACAATGAGCAGTTCTTC | CASSPGQGNYNEQFF
NA | 17 | TRBJ1-5 | NA | TRBV11-2 | TGTGCCAGCAGCTTAGAGAGGGCTGAGGGACATTATCAGCCCCAGCATTTT | CASSLERAEGHYQPQHF
NA | 15 | TRBJ2-1 | TRBD1 | TRBV18 | TGTGCCAGCTCACCACCGGGACAGCCCCACAATGAGCAGTTCTTC | CASSPPGQPHNEQFF
NA | 14 | TRBJ2-3 | TRBD1 | TRBV28 | TGTGCCAGCAGTACGACAGGGGTAACAGATACGCAGTATTTT | CASSTTGVTDTQYF
NA | 13 | TRBJ1-3 | NA | TRBV12-3/TRBV12-4 | TGTGCCAGCAGTTTTGGGGAATTGGGCACCATATATTTT | CASSFGELGTIYF
NA | 11 | TRBJ2-5 | NA | TRBV20-1 | TGCAGTGCTAGAGTCGACACCGGACGATACTTC | CSARVDTGRYF
NA | 16 | TRBJ2-3 | TRBD1 | TRBV5-1 | TGCGCCAGCAGCTTAGCGGGGGACAGGGGGGCAGATACGCAGTATTTT | CASSLAGDRGADTQYF
NA | 12 | TRBJ2-7 | NA | TRBV24-1 | TGTGCCACCAGTGGCGGATCCTACGAGCAGTACTTC | CATSGGSYEQYF
NA | 15 | TRBJ2-5 | NA | TRBV3-1/TRBV3-2 | TGTGCCAGCAGCCAACAATCCCTATCCCAAGAGACCCAGTACTTC | CASSQQSLSQETQYF
NA | 19 | TRBJ2-1 | NA | TRBV7-8 | TGTGCCAGCAGCTTAGTACGCCGGGCCGGGACCGGCCACCACAATGAGCAGTTCTTC | CASSLVRRAGTGHHNEQFF
NA | 19 | TRBJ2-3 | TRBD2 | TRBV5-3 | TGTGCCAGAAGCTTGTCAGGTCTAGCGGGAGGCCCTTGCCCAGATACGCAGTATTTT | CARSLSGLAGGPCPDTQYF
NA | 16 | TRBJ1-5 | TRBD1 | TRBV10-3 | TGTGCCATCAGTGACCCACGACAGGGCGGCAATCAGCCCCAGCATTTT | CAISDPRQGGNQPQHF
NA | 13 | TRBJ2-2 | NA | TRBV6-4 | TGTGCCAGCAGTGACAGGGGCACCGGGGAGCTGTTTTTT | CASSDRGTGELFF
NA | 15 | TRBJ2-6 | NA | TRBV28 | TGTGCCAGCAGTTTAGGTTCCTCTGGGGCCAACGTCCTGACTTTC | CASSLGSSGANVLTF
NA | 17 | TRBJ2-2 | NA | TRBV5-1 | TGCGCCAGCAGCTTGGGAGGCACGGTCACGAACACCGGGGAGCTGTTTTTT | CASSLGGTVTNTGELFF
NA | 14 | TRBJ2-7 | NA | TRBV7-2 | TGTGCCAGCAGCTTTGGTTTGGGGTTCTACGAGCAGTACTTC | CASSFGLGFYEQYF
NA | 15 | TRBJ2-1 | TRBD2 | TRBV6-5 | TGTGCCAGCAGGAAAGGGCGGGAGGTATACAATGAGCAGTTCTTC | CASRKGREVYNEQFF
NA | 12 | TRBJ1-2 | NA | TRBV30 | TGTGCCTTGGACACAGCTAACTATGGCTACACCTTC | CALDTANYGYTF